The text below deals with one T cell receptor beta chain. As processed by the authors: Using reference gene primer amplification, nucleated cell counts were estimated. Libraries were prepared by immunoSEQ multiplex PCR; TCRdb keeps only in-frame clonotypes and omits some of them. The V and J calls and clone size were taken over from that table, and D and trimming were inferred from the DNA. The sample holds approximately 77,000 clones, 70% to 90% seen once. The source of the sample is a study of blood T cell repertoires in COVID-19. About the research overall: Collection of acute and convalescent COVID-19 samples took place in the United States, Italy and Spain.

Patients from Seattle were sampled longitudinally, starting during active infection. The sequence was collected from a man between 45 and 60 years old with COVID-19, enrolled during active disease. Sequenced material: peripheral blood.

Here the CDR3 DNA reads TGCGCCAGCAGCCCCGGGGGAGCGGGGGATAGCTACACCTTC. Protein product: CASSPGGAGDSYTF. The chain has TRBV5-1 and TRBJ1-2, with D possibly matching TRBD1 (5 bases). Germline V gene data show CDR1 as SGHRS and CDR2 as YFSETQ. Trimming removed 4 bases at V and 9 bases at J, with 19 bases between. The CDR3 has 14 residues.